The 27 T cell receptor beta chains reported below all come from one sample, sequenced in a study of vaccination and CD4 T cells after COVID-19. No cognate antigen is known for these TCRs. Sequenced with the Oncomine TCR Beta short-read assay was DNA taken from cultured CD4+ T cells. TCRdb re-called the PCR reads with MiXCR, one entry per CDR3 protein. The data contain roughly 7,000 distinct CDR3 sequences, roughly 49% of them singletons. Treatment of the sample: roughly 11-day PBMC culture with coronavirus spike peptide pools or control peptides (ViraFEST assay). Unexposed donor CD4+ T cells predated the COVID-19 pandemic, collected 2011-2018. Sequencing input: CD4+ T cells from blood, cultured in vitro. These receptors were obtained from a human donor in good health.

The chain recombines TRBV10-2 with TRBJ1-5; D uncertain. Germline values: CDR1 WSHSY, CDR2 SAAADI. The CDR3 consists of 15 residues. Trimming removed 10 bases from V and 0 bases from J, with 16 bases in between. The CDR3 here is CATRGEFSSNQPQHF. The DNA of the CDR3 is TGCGCCACCCGAGGCGAGTTTTCTAGCAATCAGCCCCAGCATTTT.

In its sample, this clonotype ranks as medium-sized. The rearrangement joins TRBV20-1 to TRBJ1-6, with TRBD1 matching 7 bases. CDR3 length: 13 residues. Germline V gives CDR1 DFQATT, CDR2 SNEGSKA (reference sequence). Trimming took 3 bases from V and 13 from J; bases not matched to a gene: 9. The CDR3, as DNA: TGCAGTGCTAGCGGGACAGTCGGGTTGCCCCTCCACTTT. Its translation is CSASGTVGLPLHF.

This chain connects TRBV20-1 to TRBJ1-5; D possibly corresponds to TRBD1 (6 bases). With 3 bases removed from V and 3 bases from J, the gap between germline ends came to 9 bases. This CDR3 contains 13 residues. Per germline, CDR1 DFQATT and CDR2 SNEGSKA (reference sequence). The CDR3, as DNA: TGCAGTGCTAGGAGACAGGACAATCAGCCCCAGCATTTT. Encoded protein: CSARRQDNQPQHF.

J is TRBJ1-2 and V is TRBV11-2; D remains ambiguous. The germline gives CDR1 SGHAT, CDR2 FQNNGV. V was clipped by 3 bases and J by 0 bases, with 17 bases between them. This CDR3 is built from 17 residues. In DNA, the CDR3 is TGTGCCAGCAGCTTCTCCGCAACCAGATCTCCTAACTATGGCTACACCTTC. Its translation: CASSFSATRSPNYGYTF.

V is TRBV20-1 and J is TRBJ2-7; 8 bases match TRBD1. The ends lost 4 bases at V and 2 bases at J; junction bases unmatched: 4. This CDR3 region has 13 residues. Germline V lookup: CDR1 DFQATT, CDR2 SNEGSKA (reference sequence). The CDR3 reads CSATGQAAYEQYF. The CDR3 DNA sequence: TGCAGTGCTACGGGACAGGCTGCCTACGAGCAGTACTTC.

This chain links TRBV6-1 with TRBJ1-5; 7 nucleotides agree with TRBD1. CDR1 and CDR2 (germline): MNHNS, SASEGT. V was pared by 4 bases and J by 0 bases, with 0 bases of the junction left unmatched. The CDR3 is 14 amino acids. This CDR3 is CASSGQGSNQPQHF. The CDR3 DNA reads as TGTGCCAGCAGTGGACAGGGTAGCAATCAGCCCCAGCATTTT.

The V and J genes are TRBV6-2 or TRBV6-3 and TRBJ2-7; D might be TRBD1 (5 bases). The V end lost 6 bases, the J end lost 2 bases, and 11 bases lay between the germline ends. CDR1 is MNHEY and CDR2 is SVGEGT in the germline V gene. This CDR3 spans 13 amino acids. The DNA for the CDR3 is TGTGCCAGCAGCTCCTGGACAACCTACGAGCAGTACTTC. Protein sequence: CASSSWTTYEQYF.

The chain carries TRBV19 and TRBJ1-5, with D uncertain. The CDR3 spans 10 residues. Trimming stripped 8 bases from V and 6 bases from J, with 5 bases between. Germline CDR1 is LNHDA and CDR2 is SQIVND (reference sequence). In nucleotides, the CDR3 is TGTGCCAGTGGACGTCAGCCCCAGCATTTT. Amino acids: CASGRQPQHF.

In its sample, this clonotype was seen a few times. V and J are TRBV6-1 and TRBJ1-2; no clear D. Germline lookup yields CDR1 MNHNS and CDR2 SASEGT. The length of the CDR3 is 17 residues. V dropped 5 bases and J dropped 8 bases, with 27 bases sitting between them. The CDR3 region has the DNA TGTGCCAGCAGTCGGACGAATATACAATCGGATCCTCGAGGCTACACCTTC. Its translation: CASSRTNIQSDPRGYTF.

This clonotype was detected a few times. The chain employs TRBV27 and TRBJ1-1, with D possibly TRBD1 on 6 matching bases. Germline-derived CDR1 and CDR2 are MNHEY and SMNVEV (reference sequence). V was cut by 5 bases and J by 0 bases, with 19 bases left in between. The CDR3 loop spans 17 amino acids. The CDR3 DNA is TGTGCCAGCAGTCCCCTTCGGACAGCGGTCTTGAACACTGAAGCTTTCTTT. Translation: CASSPLRTAVLNTEAFF.

The CDR3 region is CASTNRGTGTEAFF. The CDR3, as DNA: TGTGCCAGTACTAACCGAGGGACTGGCACTGAAGCTTTCTTT. This chain joins TRBV19 and TRBJ1-1; D might be TRBD1 (5 bases). The CDR3 totals 14 residues. From germline, CDR1 is LNHDA and CDR2 SQIVND (reference sequence). With 7 bases removed from V and 4 bases from J, the gap between germline ends came to 16 bases.

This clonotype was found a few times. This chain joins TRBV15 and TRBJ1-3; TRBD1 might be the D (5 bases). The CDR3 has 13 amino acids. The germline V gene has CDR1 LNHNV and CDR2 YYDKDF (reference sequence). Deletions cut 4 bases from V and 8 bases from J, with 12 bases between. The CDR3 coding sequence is TGTGCCACCAGCACAGGACTCAGGGACACCATATATTTT. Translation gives CATSTGLRDTIYF.

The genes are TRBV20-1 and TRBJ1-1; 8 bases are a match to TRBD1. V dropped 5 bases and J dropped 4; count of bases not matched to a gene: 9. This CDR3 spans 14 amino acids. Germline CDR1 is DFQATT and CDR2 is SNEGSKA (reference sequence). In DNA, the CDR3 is TGCAGTGCTGGAGTCCGGGACAGGATCACTGAAGCTTTCTTT. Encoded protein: CSAGVRDRITEAFF.

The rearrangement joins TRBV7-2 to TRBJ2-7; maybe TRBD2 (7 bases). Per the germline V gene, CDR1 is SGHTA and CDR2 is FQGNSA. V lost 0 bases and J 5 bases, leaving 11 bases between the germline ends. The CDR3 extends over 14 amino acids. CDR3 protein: CASSLAGGPHEQYF. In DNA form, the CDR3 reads TGTGCCAGCAGCTTAGCGGGGGGGCCCCACGAGCAGTACTTC.

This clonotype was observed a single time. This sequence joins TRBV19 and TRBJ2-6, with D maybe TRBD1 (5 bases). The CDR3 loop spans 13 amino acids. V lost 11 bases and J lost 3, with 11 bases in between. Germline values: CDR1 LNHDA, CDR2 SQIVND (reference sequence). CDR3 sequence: CASRVGGANVLTF. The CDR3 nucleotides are TGTGCCTCCAGGGTAGGTGGGGCCAACGTCCTGACTTTC.

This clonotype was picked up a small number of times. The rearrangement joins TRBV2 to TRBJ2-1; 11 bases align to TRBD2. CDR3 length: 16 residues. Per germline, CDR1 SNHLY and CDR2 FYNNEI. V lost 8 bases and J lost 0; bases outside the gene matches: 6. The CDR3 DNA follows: TGTGCCAGCGTCCTAGCGGGGGGCGTCTCCTACAATGAGCAGTTCTTC. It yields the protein CASVLAGGVSYNEQFF.

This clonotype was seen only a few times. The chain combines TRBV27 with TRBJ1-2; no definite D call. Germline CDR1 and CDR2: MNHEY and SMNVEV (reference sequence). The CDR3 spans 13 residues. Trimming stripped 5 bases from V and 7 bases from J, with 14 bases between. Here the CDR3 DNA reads TGTGCCAGCAGTCCCTCCGGGTTCGGTGGCTACACCTTC. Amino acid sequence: CASSPSGFGGYTF.

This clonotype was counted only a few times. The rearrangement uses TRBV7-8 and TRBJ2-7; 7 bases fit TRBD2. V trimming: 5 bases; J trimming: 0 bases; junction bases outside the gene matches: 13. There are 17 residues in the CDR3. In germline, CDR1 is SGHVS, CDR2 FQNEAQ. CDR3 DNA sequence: TGTGCCAGCAGCCTGGGACCGGGCGGGGGTGCCTCCTACGAGCAGTACTTC. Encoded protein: CASSLGPGGGASYEQYF. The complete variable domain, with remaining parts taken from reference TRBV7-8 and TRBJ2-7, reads GAGVSQSPRYKVAKRGQDVALRCDPISGHVSLFWYQQALGQGPEFLTYFQNEAQLDKSGLPSDRFFAERPEGSVSTLKIQRTQQEDSAVYLCASSLGPGGGASYEQYFGPGTRLTVT.

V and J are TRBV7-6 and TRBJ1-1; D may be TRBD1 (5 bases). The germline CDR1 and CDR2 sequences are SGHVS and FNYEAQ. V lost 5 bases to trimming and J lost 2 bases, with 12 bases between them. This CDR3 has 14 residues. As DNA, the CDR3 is TGTGCCAGCAGCGGAGACGGGGGAAACACTGAAGCTTTCTTT. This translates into CASSGDGGNTEAFF.

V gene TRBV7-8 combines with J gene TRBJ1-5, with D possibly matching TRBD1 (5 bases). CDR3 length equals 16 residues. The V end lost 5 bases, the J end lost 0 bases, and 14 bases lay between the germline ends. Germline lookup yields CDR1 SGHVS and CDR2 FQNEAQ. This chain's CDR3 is CASSQGGADSNQPQHF. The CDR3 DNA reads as TGTGCCAGCAGCCAGGGAGGGGCTGATAGCAATCAGCCCCAGCATTTT.

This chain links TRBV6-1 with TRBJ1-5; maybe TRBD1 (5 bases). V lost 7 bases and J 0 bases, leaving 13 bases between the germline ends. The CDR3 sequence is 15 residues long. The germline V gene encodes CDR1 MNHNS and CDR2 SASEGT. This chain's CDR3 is CASNGHVNSNQPQHF. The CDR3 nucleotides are TGTGCCAGCAACGGACACGTTAATAGCAATCAGCCCCAGCATTTT.

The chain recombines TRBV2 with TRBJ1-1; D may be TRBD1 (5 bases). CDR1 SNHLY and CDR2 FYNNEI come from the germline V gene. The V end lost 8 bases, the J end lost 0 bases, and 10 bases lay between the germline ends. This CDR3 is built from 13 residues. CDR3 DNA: TGTGCCAGCTCGGGGGAGGTGAACACTGAAGCTTTCTTT. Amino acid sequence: CASSGEVNTEAFF.

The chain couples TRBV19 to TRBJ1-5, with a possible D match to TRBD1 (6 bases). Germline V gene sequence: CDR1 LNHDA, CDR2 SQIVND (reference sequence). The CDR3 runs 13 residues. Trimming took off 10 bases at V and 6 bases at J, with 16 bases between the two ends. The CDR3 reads CATAKGGGQPQHF. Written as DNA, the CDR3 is TGTGCCACCGCCAAGGGGGGGGGTCAGCCCCAGCATTTT.

The CDR3 loop reads CASSPRTPDGYTF. The CDR3 coding sequence is TGTGCCAGCTCACCACGAACGCCAGATGGCTACACCTTC. The rearrangement joins TRBV18 to TRBJ1-2, with D uncertain. The CDR3 runs 13 residues. Germline V gene sequence: CDR1 KGHSH, CDR2 LQKENI. Trimming took off 1 base at V and 6 bases at J, with 9 bases between the two ends.

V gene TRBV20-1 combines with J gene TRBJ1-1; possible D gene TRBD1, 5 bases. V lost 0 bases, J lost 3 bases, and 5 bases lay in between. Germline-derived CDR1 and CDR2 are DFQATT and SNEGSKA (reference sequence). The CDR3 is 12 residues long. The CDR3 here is CSARETDTEAFF. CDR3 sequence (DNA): TGCAGTGCTAGAGAGACAGACACTGAAGCTTTCTTT.

This chain's CDR3 is CASSELGLRDTEAFF. The CDR3 region has the DNA TGTGCCAGCAGTGAATTGGGGCTTCGAGACACTGAAGCTTTCTTT. The chain joins TRBV2 to TRBJ1-1; possibly TRBD1 for D (5 bases). The CDR3 covers 15 residues. Germline lookup yields CDR1 SNHLY and CDR2 FYNNEI. Trimming cost V 2 bases and J 3 bases, with 13 bases left between them. Full variable domain (missing parts from reference TRBV2 and TRBJ1-1): EPEVTQTPSHQVTQMGQEVILRCVPISNHLYFYWYRQILGQKVEFLVSFYNNEISEKSEIFDDQFSVERPDGSNFTLKIRSTKLEDSAMYFCASSELGLRDTEAFFGQGTRLTVV.

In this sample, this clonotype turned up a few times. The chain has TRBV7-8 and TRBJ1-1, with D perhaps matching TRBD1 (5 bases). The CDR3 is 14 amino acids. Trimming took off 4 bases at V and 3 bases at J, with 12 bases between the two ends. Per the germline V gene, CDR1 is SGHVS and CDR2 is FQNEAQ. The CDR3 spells CASSSSQGDTEAFF. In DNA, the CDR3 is TGTGCCAGCAGCTCTAGTCAGGGAGACACTGAAGCTTTCTTT.